Described below is a single T cell receptor (beta chain) sequence and its context. What it binds is unknown. This CDR3 has 14 residues. With 7 bases removed from V and 3 bases from J, the gap between germline ends came to 14 bases. Germline loops: CDR1 MNHEY, CDR2 SMNVEV (reference sequence). Extracted RNA was reverse transcribed into cDNA, the sequencing template. Here immunoSEQ multiplex PCR was the method, and the copy in TCRdb shows in-frame clones only, minus some. The sample yields a few hundred thousand clones, about two fifths seen once. Treatment in this sample: oral pan-JAK inhibitor, 5-10 mg twice daily. The sample originates from a study of CD8+ T cells in alopecia areata. The study, taken as a whole, reports: One nonresponder leaves baseline CD8+ expansion's link to response uncertain.

This clonotype was sampled from a human donor with alopecia areata. V and J are TRBV27 and TRBJ2-3, with D perhaps given as TRBD1 or TRBD2 (6 bases each). The sequencing used CD4+ T cells sorted from blood, collected between weeks 30 and 35, from a patient treated with tofacitinib. The CDR3 loop is CASKPRGVTDTQYF. For the CDR3, the DNA is TGTGCCAGCAAGCCTAGGGGGGTGACAGATACGCAGTATTTT.